This T cell receptor (beta chain) was obtained from a study of blood T cells in healthy people across ages. Turning to the study itself: Researchers report that template switching captured about one barcoded beta molecule per two T cells.

Primed by a sample-barcoded 5' primer and a J-beta primer mix, a second PCR proceeded for roughly 7 to 11 cycles. MiXCR, applied by TCRdb to the 5' RACE reads, yields one record per CDR3 protein. The sample contains some 800,000 distinct CDR3 sequences, roughly 44% of which appear only once. Total RNA, at least 5 micrograms per sample, came from PBMCs. Trimming shortened V by 4 bases and J by 2 bases, and 16 bases separated the two germline ends. This CDR3 contains 16 residues. CDR1 and CDR2 (germline): SEHNR, FQNEAQ (reference sequence). Note on this clonotype: What it binds is not known.

Study results and limitations: Older individuals had lower TCR beta diversity per million T cells (the decline was roughly linear).

This receptor was taken from a man in his 60s in good health. The V call is TRBV7-9, the J call TRBJ2-3; maybe TRBD1 (5 bases). Sequenced sample: blood. CDR3 amino acids: CASSSRPGMVTDTQYF. CDR3 nucleotide sequence: TGTGCCAGCAGCTCCCGGCCAGGGATGGTCACAGATACGCAGTATTTT.